This T cell receptor (beta chain) emerged from a study of shared clonotypes between healthy human individuals. Germline values: CDR1 SGHNT, CDR2 YENEEA. J lost 1 base, V lost 5 bases, and 3 bases had no gene match. The CDR3 is 16 amino acids. Assay used: immunoSEQ multiplex PCR; TCRdb lists only in-frame clones, some missing. The sample lists approximately 2.1 million clones, roughly 93% occurring once. The chain recombines TRBV11-3 with TRBJ2-1, with 12 bases that match TRBD2. Material for sequencing was naive CD4+ T cells from PBMCs. Subset meaning: CD45RA+ positively selected. This TCR came from a man younger than 35 in good health. Some clones in this sample may be carry-over from other donors' samples. Here the CDR3 reads CASSGLAGGSYNEQFF. The CDR3 DNA reads TGTGCCAGCAGCGGGCTAGCGGGAGGGTCCTACAATGAGCAGTTCTTC.